Shown below are 23 T cell receptor beta chains from a single sample sequenced in a study of blood T cell repertoires in COVID-19. TCRdb keeps only in-frame clones here, not all; method: immunoSEQ multiplex PCR. The table lists 250,000 to 350,000 clones, around 87% of them singletons. Sequencing was done on a sample of PBMCs or T cells enriched from blood (not recorded which). The receptors here all came from a woman in her 30s who had recovered from COVID-19.

The chain is built from TRBV6-5 and TRBJ1-5; D unclear. Germline CDR1 and CDR2: MNHEY and SVGAGI. This CDR3 has 15 residues. V lost 0 bases, J lost 7 bases, and 13 bases lay in between. The CDR3 protein is CASSYSSSPIQPQHF. For the CDR3, the DNA is TGTGCCAGCAGTTACTCGAGCTCTCCCATACAGCCCCAGCATTTT.

This clone was seen just once. The chain carries TRBV2 and TRBJ1-5, with D perhaps TRBD1 (6 bases). Between the trimmed V and J ends, which lost 6 bases and 3 bases, there was a span of 12 bases. CDR3 length equals 14 residues. From germline, CDR1 is SNHLY and CDR2 FYNNEI. CDR3: CASSTQGPNQPQHF. The CDR3 bases are TGTGCCAGCAGCACACAGGGACCCAATCAGCCCCAGCATTTT. Full variable domain (remainder filled in from reference TRBV2 and TRBJ1-5): EPEVTQTPSHQVTQMGQEVILRCVPISNHLYFYWYRQILGQKVEFLVSFYNNEISEKSEIFDDQFSVERPDGSNFTLKIRSTKLEDSAMYFCASSTQGPNQPQHFGDGTRLSIL.

The chain joins TRBV7-9 to TRBJ1-3; possible D gene TRBD1, 5 bases. V gave up 0 bases and J gave up 0 bases, with 12 bases separating them. CDR1 and CDR2 from the germline V gene are SEHNR and FQNEAQ (reference sequence). The CDR3 is made up of 17 amino acids. CDR3 residues: CASSLADRTISGNTIYF. CDR3 bases: TGTGCCAGCAGCTTAGCTGACAGAACTATCTCTGGAAACACCATATATTTT.

This sequence joins TRBV5-1 and TRBJ1-6, with 12 bases fitting TRBD1. This CDR3 is built from 16 residues. Trimming took 4 bases from V and 4 from J; bases not matched to a gene: 3. Germline lookup yields CDR1 SGHRS and CDR2 YFSETQ. CDR3 nucleotides: TGCGCCAGCAGCGGGACAGGGGGCGAGTATAATTCACCCCTCCACTTT. As protein: CASSGTGGEYNSPLHF.

The J gene is TRBJ1-1, the V gene TRBV5-1; D may be TRBD1 (6 bases). The CDR3 has 15 amino acids. Looked up from germline, CDR1 is SGHRS and CDR2 is YFSETQ. The V and J ends lost 0 bases and 2 bases respectively, with 11 bases between them. The CDR3 reads CASSLVGADNTEAFF. The CDR3 region has the DNA TGCGCCAGCAGCTTGGTGGGGGCAGATAACACTGAAGCTTTCTTT. Variable domain in full (rest from reference TRBV5-1 and TRBJ1-1): KAGVTQTPRYLIKTRGQQVTLSCSPISGHRSVSWYQQTPGQGLQFLFEYFSETQRNKGNFPGRFSGRQFSNSRSEMNVSTLELGDSALYLCASSLVGADNTEAFFGQGTRLTVV.

This chain connects TRBV3-1 (or the pseudogene TRBV3-2) to TRBJ2-4, with D unclear. CDR1 is LGHDT, CDR2 YNNKEL, per germline (reference sequence). The V end lost 3 bases, the J end lost 3 bases, and 12 bases lay between the germline ends. This CDR3 contains 15 residues. CDR3 amino acids: CASSHWSPVKNIQYF. The CDR3 bases are TGTGCCAGCAGCCATTGGAGTCCCGTCAAAAACATTCAGTACTTC.

The rearrangement links TRBV19 to TRBJ1-1; TRBD1 matches 8 bases. After removal of 4 bases from V and 1 base from J, the junction contained 8 bases not matched to a gene. The CDR3 is made up of 16 amino acids. Germline V CDR1 and CDR2: LNHDA, SQIVND (reference sequence). The CDR3 nucleotides are TGTGCCAGTAGTAAATATTCGACAGGGGAGAACACTGAAGCTTTCTTT. Translated: CASSKYSTGENTEAFF.

The chain uses TRBV4-3 and TRBJ1-5, with 7 bases aligning to TRBD1. This CDR3 comprises 15 residues. The germline CDR1 and CDR2 sequences are LGHNA and YSLEER. The ends lost 0 bases at V and 9 bases at J; junction bases unmatched: 8. The CDR3: CASSQDLDRARPQHF. Here the CDR3 DNA reads TGCGCCAGCAGCCAAGACCTCGACAGGGCGAGGCCCCAGCATTTT.

This clone was detected only a few times. The chain couples TRBV7-2 to TRBJ1-6; D remains unclear. Trimming took 4 bases from V and 10 from J, leaving 11 bases between them. The CDR3 covers 13 residues. Germline V gives CDR1 SGHTA, CDR2 FQGNSA. The CDR3 protein is CASSSSTRSPLHF. The CDR3 nucleotides read TGTGCCAGCAGCTCATCGACTCGGTCACCCCTCCACTTT.

V and J are TRBV4-1 and TRBJ2-1; 11 nucleotides agree with TRBD2. Germline CDR1 MGHRA, CDR2 YSYEKL. The V and J ends lost 2 bases and 4 bases, in that order; junction bases with no gene match: 7. This CDR3 comprises 17 residues. The CDR3 loop reads CASSQTRGTSGYNEQFF. The CDR3 coding sequence is TGCGCCAGCAGCCAAACTCGCGGGACTAGCGGATACAATGAGCAGTTCTTC.

The V and J genes are TRBV18 and TRBJ2-2; a weak D match, TRBD1 (6 bases). This CDR3 has 14 amino acids. V was clipped by 6 bases and J by 1 base, with 9 bases between them. Germline values: CDR1 KGHSH, CDR2 LQKENI. The CDR3, as DNA: TGTGCCAGCTCGTTGGGACAGAACACCGGGGAGCTGTTTTTT. It translates to CASSLGQNTGELFF.

The chain employs TRBV3-1 (or the pseudogene TRBV3-2) and TRBJ1-2, with a tentative D call TRBD1 (6 bases). Trimming cost V 1 base and J 4 bases, with 22 bases left between them. CDR1 and CDR2 from the germline V gene are LGHDT and YNNKEL (reference sequence). The CDR3 covers 18 residues. CDR3 nucleotide sequence: TGTGCCAGCAGCCAAGGAGTATACAGGGTGAGGGGTAGCTATGGCTACACCTTC. Translating gives CASSQGVYRVRGSYGYTF.

The V gene is TRBV27, the J gene TRBJ2-7; TRBD2 matches 8 bases. This CDR3 is 15 amino acids long. Germline V CDR1 and CDR2: MNHEY, SMNVEV (reference sequence). The trim removed 5 bases at V and 2 bases at J, leaving 8 bases unmatched. This CDR3 is CASSLLGGVTYEQYF. CDR3 coding DNA: TGTGCCAGCAGTCTCCTCGGGGGGGTTACCTACGAGCAGTACTTC.

This clone has only a few counts. V and J are TRBV5-8 and TRBJ1-6; D uncertain. Germline values: CDR1 SGHTS, CDR2 YDEGEE. This CDR3 comprises 17 residues. Deletions cut 4 bases from V and 0 bases from J, with 14 bases between. CDR3 bases: TGTGCCAGCAGCCGATGGGGAGTAGGCTCCTATAATTCACCCCTCCACTTT. Protein: CASSRWGVGSYNSPLHF.

This rearrangement joins TRBV3-1 (or the pseudogene TRBV3-2) to TRBJ2-7, with 13 nucleotides matching TRBD2. The CDR3 contains 18 residues. In germline, CDR1 is LGHDT, CDR2 YNNKEL (reference sequence). The J segment lost 5 bases and the V segment lost 0 bases, leaving 10 bases of the junction unmatched. The CDR3 DNA sequence: TGTGCCAGCAGCCAAGATAGGCGACTAGCGGGGGGCCAGGACGAGCAGTACTTC. It encodes CASSQDRRLAGGQDEQYF.

V gene TRBV21-1 combines with J gene TRBJ2-7; TRBD2, the table's D call, was not compared with the DNA. TRBV21-1 is tagged as a pseudogene. This CDR3 spans 16 amino acids. CDR3 in DNA: TGTGCCAGCAGCAATACTAGCGGGGGGACCTCCTACGAGCAGTACTTC. Amino acids: CASSNTSGGTSYEQYF.

This clone was seen just once. This chain uses TRBV3-1 (or the pseudogene TRBV3-2) with TRBJ2-3, with TRBD2 matching over 15 bases. With V trimmed by 3 bases and J by 0 bases, 10 bases remained unmatched. Germline-derived CDR1 and CDR2 are LGHDT and YNNKEL (reference sequence). This CDR3 is built from 20 residues. The CDR3 DNA follows: TGTGCCAGCAGCCAGCGGACTAGCGGGGGGGCCAAGACGAGCACAGATACGCAGTATTTT. Translation gives CASSQRTSGGAKTSTDTQYF.

J is TRBJ1-2 and V is TRBV7-6; the match to TRBD1 covers 7 bases. Germline CDR1 reads SGHVS; CDR2 reads FNYEAQ. V was pared by 4 bases and J by 4 bases, with 6 bases of the junction left unmatched. This CDR3 has 14 amino acids. CDR3 DNA sequence: TGTGCCAGCAGCTCCTACAGGGGAAGCTATGGCTACACCTTC. Its protein product is CASSSYRGSYGYTF.

The rearrangement joins TRBV7-7 to TRBJ2-7, with 7 bases identical to TRBD2. The V gene end was trimmed by 0 bases and the J gene end by 4 bases; junction bases not matched to a gene: 3. Germline lookup yields CDR1 SSHAT and CDR2 FNYEAQ (reference sequence). This CDR3 has 14 amino acids. The DNA of the CDR3 is TGTGCCAGCAGCTTAGCCATCGGGGGGTACGAGCAGTACTTC. Translated: CASSLAIGGYEQYF.

As DNA, the CDR3 is TGTGCCAGCAGCGCATCAGGGGAGACCCAGTACTTC. Translating gives CASSASGETQYF. The chain is built from TRBV5-5 and TRBJ2-5, with TRBD1 as a possible D gene (5 bases). The CDR3 extends over 12 amino acids. Germline V CDR1 and CDR2: SGHKS, YYEKEE (reference sequence). The V and J ends lost 4 bases and 5 bases respectively, with 9 bases between them.

In regard to this clone: The junction and the germline gene differ at one end; a read error may be behind it. V and J are TRBV2 and TRBJ1-1; D is perhaps TRBD1 (5 bases). The germline V gene has CDR1 SNHLY and CDR2 FYNNEI. This CDR3 is built from 13 residues. The CDR3 bases are TGTGCCAGCGGTGAGACAGTGAACACTGAAGCTTTCTTT. Its translation is CASGETVNTEAFF.

The chain links TRBV18 to TRBJ1-2; possibly TRBD1 for D (6 bases). V lost 8 bases, J lost 8 bases, and 21 bases lay in between. The CDR3 sequence is 14 residues long. Germline assignment: CDR1 KGHSH and CDR2 LQKENI. The CDR3 region has the DNA TGTGCCAGCGCATCTTCGGGACAATATGGAGGCTACACCTTC. This sequence encodes CASASSGQYGGYTF.

This clone was observed a single time. The chain uses TRBV11-3 and TRBJ2-2; 9 nucleotides align to TRBD2. Trimming removed 4 bases from V and 6 bases from J; junction bases left unmatched: 3. CDR3 size: 14 residues. Germline assignment: CDR1 SGHNT and CDR2 YENEEA. CDR3 DNA sequence: TGTGCCAGCAGCTCTGGCGGGGGGGCCGGGGAGCTGTTTTTT. Residues: CASSSGGGAGELFF. The full variable domain, its missing parts supplied by reference TRBV11-3 and TRBJ2-2, is EAGVVQSPRYKIIEKKQPVAFWCNPISGHNTLYWYLQNLGQGPELLIRYENEEAVDDSQLPKDRFSAERLKGVDSTLKIQPAELGDSAVYLCASSSGGGAGELFFGEGSRLTVL.